The 16 T cell receptor beta chains in this list originate from one sample, sequenced in a study of vaccination and CD4 T cells after COVID-19. Time point in this sample: late sampling 161 to 241 days after vaccination in a few convalescent patients. The treatment denotes: 10-day PBMC culture with coronavirus spike peptide pools or control peptides (ViraFEST assay). Sequencing of the DNA from cultured CD4+ T cells was carried out with the Oncomine TCR Beta short-read assay. A single record per CDR3 protein comes from TCRdb applying MiXCR to the PCR reads. This table holds 15,000 to 20,000 distinct CDR3 sequences, approximately 50% found once. For these TCRs, the target antigens are not known. This sample comprised CD4+ T cells from blood, cultured in vitro, obtained about 7 months after SARS-CoV-2 vaccination. Receptor source: a human donor who had recovered from COVID-19.

The chain employs TRBV18 and TRBJ1-2, with TRBD1 identical over 8 bases. The CDR3 consists of 18 residues. Germline V gene sequence: CDR1 KGHSH, CDR2 LQKENI. V was pared by 3 bases and J by 0 bases, with 12 bases of the junction left unmatched. The DNA for the CDR3 is TGTGCCAGCTCACCTAGAACCTGGCGACAGGGGTCTAACTATGGCTACACCTTC. Its translation: CASSPRTWRQGSNYGYTF.

This chain uses TRBV7-8 with TRBJ2-7; D is undetermined. The CDR3 has 11 amino acids. Germline lookup yields CDR1 SGHVS and CDR2 FQNEAQ. Trimming pared 4 bases from V and 6 bases from J, leaving 7 bases between. The CDR3 coding sequence is TGTGCCAGCAGCTCGTTTGGCGAGCAGTACTTC. Amino acid sequence: CASSSFGEQYF.

This clonotype was seen more than once but under ten times. CDR3 in DNA: TGTGCCAGCAGCGGCCGGGGCAGAGATACGCAGTATTTT. Translating it yields CASSGRGRDTQYF. The chain employs TRBV5-4 and TRBJ2-3; D may correspond to TRBD1 or TRBD2 (5 bases each). The germline gives CDR1 SGHNT, CDR2 YYREEE (reference sequence). The V gene lost 4 bases and the J gene lost 5 bases, with 11 bases spanning the gap. The CDR3 extends over 13 amino acids.

For the CDR3, the DNA is TGTGCCAGCAGCCCGGGGATGAATTCACCCCTCCACTTT. Translating gives CASSPGMNSPLHF. The rearrangement joins TRBV7-3 to TRBJ1-6; D not certain. This CDR3 is built from 13 residues. The V gene's germline CDR1 is SGHTA and CDR2 FQGTGA. Trimming stripped 5 bases from V and 7 bases from J, with 9 bases between.

CDR3 nucleotides: TGTGCCAGCAGCGTATCGCCAGAGAATGGCTACACCTTC. Its protein product is CASSVSPENGYTF. This chain links TRBV2 with TRBJ1-2; no reliable D call. With 6 bases removed from V and 6 bases from J, the gap between germline ends came to 14 bases. There are 13 residues in the CDR3. CDR1 is SNHLY and CDR2 is FYNNEI in the germline V gene.

In this sample, this clonotype turned up a few times. This sequence joins TRBV6-1 and TRBJ1-6, with unresolved D. This CDR3 is 15 amino acids long. The germline gives CDR1 MNHNS, CDR2 SASEGT. Trimming took off 8 bases at V and 2 bases at J, with 13 bases between the two ends. The CDR3 region is CASFSGTTYNSPLHF. The CDR3 DNA sequence: TGTGCCAGCTTCAGCGGAACGACCTATAATTCACCCCTCCACTTT.

This clonotype occurred a few times. V and J are TRBV24-1 and TRBJ2-5, with 7 bases identical to TRBD2. Germline trimming cut 4 bases from V and 5 bases from J; bases unmatched to any gene: 6. CDR3 length: 14 residues. The germline gives CDR1 KGHDR, CDR2 SFDVKD. The CDR3 bases are TGTGCCACCAGTGAATCTGGGGGAGGGGAGACCCAGTACTTC. As protein: CATSESGGGETQYF.

In this sample, this clonotype turned up a few times. This chain links TRBV27 with TRBJ2-7, with TRBD2 identical over 12 bases. This CDR3 has 16 amino acids. V shed 10 bases, J shed 6 bases, and the junction held 16 bases outside the gene matches. From germline, CDR1 is MNHEY and CDR2 SMNVEV (reference sequence). CDR3 loop: CATSGGRTSGNFEQYF. The CDR3 nucleotides read TGTGCCACCTCGGGGGGCCGGACTAGCGGGAATTTCGAGCAGTACTTC.

The chain joins TRBV29-1 to TRBJ2-1; 11 bases map to TRBD1. The CDR3 spans 13 residues. V was clipped by 8 bases and J by 5 bases; unmatched bases: 5. In germline, CDR1 is SQVTM, CDR2 ANQGSEA. The DNA of the CDR3 is TGCAGCACCCGGGACAGGGGGAACAATGAGCAGTTCTTC. This codes for CSTRDRGNNEQFF.

The chain is built from TRBV6-2 or TRBV6-3 and TRBJ1-5; maybe TRBD1 (6 bases). The V end was cut by 4 bases, the J end by 6 bases, with 16 bases between. Germline V gene sequence: CDR1 MNHEY, CDR2 SVGEGT. CDR3 length equals 15 residues. CDR3 bases: TGTGCCAGCAGTTTTGTACAGGGAGGGGGTCAGCCCCAGCATTTT. This sequence encodes CASSFVQGGGQPQHF.

This chain links TRBV7-3 with TRBJ2-1; 14 bases match TRBD2. The germline V gene has CDR1 SGHTA and CDR2 FQGTGA. The CDR3 is 16 amino acids. The junction had 5 bases not matched to a gene; V was cut back by 2 bases and J by 8 bases. The CDR3: CASSLVGTSGSDEQFF. CDR3 sequence (DNA): TGTGCCAGCAGCTTAGTTGGGACTAGCGGGAGTGATGAGCAGTTCTTC. Looking up the rest from reference TRBV7-3 and TRBJ2-1 gives the full variable domain: GAGVSQTPSNKVTEKGKYVELRCDPISGHTALYWYRQSLGQGPEFLIYFQGTGAADDSGLPNDRFFAVRPEGSVSTLKIQRTERGDSAVYLCASSLVGTSGSDEQFFGPGTRLTVL.

With respect to this clonotype: This may arise from a read error, as a much more abundant clone is one base away. The gene calls are TRBV7-3 and TRBJ2-5; the D gene is possibly TRBD2 (7 bases). This CDR3 is built from 13 residues. Germline V gives CDR1 SGHTA, CDR2 FQGTGA. CDR3 coding DNA: TGTGCCAGCGGGCGGGGGCCCCAAGAGGCCCAGTACTTC. Its translation is CASGRGPQEAQYF.

This clonotype was found a few times. This chain links TRBV10-3 with TRBJ2-5, with D possibly matching TRBD1 (5 bases). This CDR3 is built from 13 residues. Trimming cost V 8 bases and J 5 bases, with 15 bases left between them. CDR1 ENHRY and CDR2 SYGVKD come from the germline V gene. The CDR3 protein is CAISSYPGETQYF. The CDR3 DNA is TGTGCCATCTCTTCATACCCAGGGGAGACCCAGTACTTC.

The CDR3 reads CATSGDQETQYF. The CDR3 nucleotides are TGTGCCACCAGTGGGGACCAAGAGACCCAGTACTTC. V gene TRBV24-1 combines with J gene TRBJ2-5; unclear D gene. The CDR3 consists of 12 residues. Trimming took 5 bases from V and 0 from J, leaving 3 bases between them. CDR1 and CDR2 (germline): KGHDR, SFDVKD.

This clonotype was seen more than once but under ten times. The chain couples TRBV6-1 to TRBJ2-5, with D perhaps matching TRBD2 (5 bases). With 6 bases removed from V and 5 bases from J, the gap between germline ends came to 16 bases. CDR1 MNHNS and CDR2 SASEGT come from the germline V gene. The CDR3 spans 14 residues. Here the CDR3 DNA reads TGTGCCAGCAGGCGGGCCTCATTTCTTGAGACCCAGTACTTC. This translates into CASRRASFLETQYF.

The V call is TRBV7-8, the J call TRBJ2-7, with TRBD1 matching 9 bases. The germline CDR1 and CDR2 sequences are SGHVS and FQNEAQ. V trimming: 4 bases; J trimming: 4 bases; junction bases outside the gene matches: 11. The CDR3 length is 16 residues. CDR3 in DNA: TGTGCCAGCAGCTCTCGCCGGGACAGGGTTTTTTACGAGCAGTACTTC. Its protein is CASSSRRDRVFYEQYF. The full variable domain, with the rest looked up from reference TRBV7-8 and TRBJ2-7, is GAGVSQSPRYKVAKRGQDVALRCDPISGHVSLFWYQQALGQGPEFLTYFQNEAQLDKSGLPSDRFFAERPEGSVSTLKIQRTQQEDSAVYLCASSSRRDRVFYEQYFGPGTRLTVT.